Included here is one TCR beta chain sequence, with context. The antigen remains unidentified. This sample was taken from a study of cytomegalovirus exposure and HLA in healthy donors. Trimming left V 0 bases short and J 10 bases short, with 15 bases between. Looked up from germline, CDR1 is LGHNA and CDR2 is YSLEER. The CDR3 has 14 residues. PCR employed 60 Vbeta and 13 Jbeta primers. Some clones are missing from TCRdb's copy, which holds only in-frame ones; the method was immunoSEQ multiplex PCR. This sample has 60,000 to 90,000 clones; about 73% occur once, and the top ten carry more than 8%. Study-wide results and caveats: Roughly uniform depth of sequencing across donors was assumed in presence/absence analyses. Serostatus for CMV was the only available immune exposure information.

The receptor's source is a woman between 50 and 59 years old in good health and CMV-seropositive. Sequenced material: PBMCs. The rearrangement uses TRBV4-3 and TRBJ1-1; D gene ambiguous. CDR3 loop: CASSQDDRKGGAFF. Here the CDR3 DNA reads TGCGCCAGCAGCCAAGATGATCGAAAGGGAGGAGCTTTCTTT.